The 3 T cell receptor beta chains below all came from one sample that was sequenced in a study of glioma-infiltrating T cells. Amplification of TCR alpha and beta CDR3 regions from RNA used iRepertoire nested multiplex PCR. TCRdb reprocessed the multiplex PCR reads via MiXCR and lists one record per CDR3 protein. The sample carries under 150,000 distinct CDR3 sequences, around a quarter recorded once. The sample was glioma tissue, nonneoplastic brain tissue, or PBMCs (not recorded which). Source of these receptors: a human donor with low-grade glioma or glioblastoma, undergoing nonglioma brain surgery, or in good health (not recorded which).

This clonotype was found many times. The gene calls are TRBV6-1 and TRBJ2-1, with 8 bases fitting TRBD1. The germline gives CDR1 MNHNS, CDR2 SASEGT. Trimming took 7 bases from V and 6 from J; bases not matched to a gene: 8. The CDR3 contains 14 residues. In DNA, the CDR3 is TGTGCCAGCACCCGGACAGGGCTTGTCAATGAGCAGTTCTTC. This gives the protein CASTRTGLVNEQFF.

This clonotype has at least ten counts. The chain combines TRBV7-9 with TRBJ1-5; D gene uncertain. The length of the CDR3 is 14 residues. Germline-derived CDR1 and CDR2 are SEHNR and FQNEAQ (reference sequence). V lost 5 bases and J lost 6, with 14 bases in between. The CDR3 region has the DNA TGTGCCAGCAGCACCGGGGTTGAAAGTCAGCCCCAGCATTTT. It is translated as CASSTGVESQPQHF.

Only a few counts were recorded for this clonotype. V gene TRBV27 combines with J gene TRBJ1-3; D is perhaps TRBD1 (6 bases). V was pared by 5 bases and J by 2 bases, with 13 bases between. CDR1 is MNHEY and CDR2 is SMNVEV in the germline V gene (reference sequence). This CDR3 is built from 15 residues. The chain's CDR3 is CASSGGATPGNTIYF. The CDR3 nucleotides read TGTGCCAGCAGTGGGGGCGCGACACCTGGAAACACCATATATTTT.